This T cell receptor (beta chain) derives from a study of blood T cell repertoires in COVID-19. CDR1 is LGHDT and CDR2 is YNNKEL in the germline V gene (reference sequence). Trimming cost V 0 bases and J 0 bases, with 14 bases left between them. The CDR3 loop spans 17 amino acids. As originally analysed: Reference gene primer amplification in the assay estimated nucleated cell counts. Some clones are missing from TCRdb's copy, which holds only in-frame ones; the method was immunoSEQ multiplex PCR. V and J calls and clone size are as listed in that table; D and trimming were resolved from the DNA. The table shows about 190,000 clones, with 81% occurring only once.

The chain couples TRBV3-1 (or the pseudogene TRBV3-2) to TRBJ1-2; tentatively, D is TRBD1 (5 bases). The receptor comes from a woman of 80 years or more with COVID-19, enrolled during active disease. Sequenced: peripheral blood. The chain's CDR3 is CASSQDSPPGANYGYTF. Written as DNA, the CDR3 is TGTGCCAGCAGCCAAGATTCCCCTCCGGGGGCTAACTATGGCTACACCTTC.